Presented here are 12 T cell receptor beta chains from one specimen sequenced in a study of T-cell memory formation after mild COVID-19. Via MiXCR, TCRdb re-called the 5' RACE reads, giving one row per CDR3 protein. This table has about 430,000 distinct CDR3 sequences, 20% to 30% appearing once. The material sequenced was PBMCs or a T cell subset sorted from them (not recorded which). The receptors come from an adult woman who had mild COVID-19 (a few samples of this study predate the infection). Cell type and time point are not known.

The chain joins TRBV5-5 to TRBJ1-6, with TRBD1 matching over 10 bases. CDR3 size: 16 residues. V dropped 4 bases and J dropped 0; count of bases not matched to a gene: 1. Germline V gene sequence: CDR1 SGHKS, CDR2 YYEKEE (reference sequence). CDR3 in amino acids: CASSGDRGSYNSPLHF. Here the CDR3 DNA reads TGTGCCAGCAGCGGGGACAGGGGCTCCTATAATTCACCCCTCCACTTT.

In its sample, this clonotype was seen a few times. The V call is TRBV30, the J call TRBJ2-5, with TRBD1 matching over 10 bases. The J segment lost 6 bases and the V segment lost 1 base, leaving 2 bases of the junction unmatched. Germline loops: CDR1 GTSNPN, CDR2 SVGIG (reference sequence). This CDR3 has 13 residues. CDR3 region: CAWSGTGGKTQYF. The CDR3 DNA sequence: TGTGCCTGGAGTGGGACAGGGGGAAAGACCCAGTACTTC.

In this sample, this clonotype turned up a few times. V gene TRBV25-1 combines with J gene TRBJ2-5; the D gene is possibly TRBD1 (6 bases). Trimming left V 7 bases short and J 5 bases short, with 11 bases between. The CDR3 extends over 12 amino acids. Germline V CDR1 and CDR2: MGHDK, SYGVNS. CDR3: CASMGAGETQYF. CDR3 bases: TGTGCCAGCATGGGGGCTGGCGAGACCCAGTACTTC. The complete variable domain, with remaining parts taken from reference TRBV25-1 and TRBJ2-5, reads EADIYQTPRYLVIGTGKKITLECSQTMGHDKMYWYQQDPGMELHLIHYSYGVNSTEKGDLSSESTVSRIRTEHFPLTLESARPSHTSQYLCASMGAGETQYFGPGTRLLVL.

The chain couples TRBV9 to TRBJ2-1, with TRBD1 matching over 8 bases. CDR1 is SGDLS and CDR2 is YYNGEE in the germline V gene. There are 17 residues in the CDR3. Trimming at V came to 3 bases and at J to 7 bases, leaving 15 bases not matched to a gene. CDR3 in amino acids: CASSAPLRDRSRNEQFF. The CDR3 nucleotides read TGTGCCAGCAGCGCCCCTCTCCGGGACAGGTCGCGGAATGAGCAGTTCTTC.

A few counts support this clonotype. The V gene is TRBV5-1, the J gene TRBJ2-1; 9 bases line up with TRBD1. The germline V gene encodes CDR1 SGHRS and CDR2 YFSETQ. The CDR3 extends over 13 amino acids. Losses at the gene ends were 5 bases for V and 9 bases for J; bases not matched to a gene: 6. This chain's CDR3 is CASRSTGGIEQFF. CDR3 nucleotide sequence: TGCGCCAGCAGGTCCACAGGGGGCATTGAGCAGTTCTTC.

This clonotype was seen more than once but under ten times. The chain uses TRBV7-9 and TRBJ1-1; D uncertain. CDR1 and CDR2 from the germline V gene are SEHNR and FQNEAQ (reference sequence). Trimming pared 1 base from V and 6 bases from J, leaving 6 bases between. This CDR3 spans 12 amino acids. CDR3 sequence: CASSLETPEAFF. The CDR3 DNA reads TGTGCCAGCAGCTTAGAAACCCCTGAAGCTTTCTTT.

Written as DNA, the CDR3 is TGTGCCAGCAGTTACCGGGACAGCAACACTGAAGCTTTCTTT. The encoded protein is CASSYRDSNTEAFF. The genes are TRBV6-5 and TRBJ1-1, with 7 bases lining up with TRBD1. From germline, CDR1 is MNHEY and CDR2 SVGAGI. Trimming at V came to 2 bases and at J to 2 bases, leaving 2 bases not matched to a gene. The CDR3 loop spans 14 amino acids.

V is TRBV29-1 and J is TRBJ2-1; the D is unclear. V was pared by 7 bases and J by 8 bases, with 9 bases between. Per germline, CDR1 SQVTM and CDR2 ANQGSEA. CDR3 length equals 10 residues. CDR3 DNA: TGCAGCGGCGACTGGGATGAGCAGTTCTTC. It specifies CSGDWDEQFF.

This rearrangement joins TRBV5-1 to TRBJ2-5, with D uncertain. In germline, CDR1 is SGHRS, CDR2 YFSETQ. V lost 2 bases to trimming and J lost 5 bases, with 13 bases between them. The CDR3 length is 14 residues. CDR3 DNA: TGCGCCAGCAGCTTCTGGGGTACCGGGGAGACCCAGTACTTC. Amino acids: CASSFWGTGETQYF.

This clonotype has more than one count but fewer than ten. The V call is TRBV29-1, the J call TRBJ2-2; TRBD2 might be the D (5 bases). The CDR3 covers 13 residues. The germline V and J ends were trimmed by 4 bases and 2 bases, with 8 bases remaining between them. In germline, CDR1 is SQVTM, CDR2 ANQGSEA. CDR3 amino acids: CSVVAINTGELFF. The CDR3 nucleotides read TGCAGCGTTGTAGCGATTAACACCGGGGAGCTGTTTTTT.

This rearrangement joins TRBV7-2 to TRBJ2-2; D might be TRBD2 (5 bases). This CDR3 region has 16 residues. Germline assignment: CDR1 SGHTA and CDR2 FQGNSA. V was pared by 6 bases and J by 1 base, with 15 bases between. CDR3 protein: CASSRGGRLNTGELFF. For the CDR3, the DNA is TGTGCCAGCAGTCGAGGAGGCAGGCTGAACACCGGGGAGCTGTTTTTT.

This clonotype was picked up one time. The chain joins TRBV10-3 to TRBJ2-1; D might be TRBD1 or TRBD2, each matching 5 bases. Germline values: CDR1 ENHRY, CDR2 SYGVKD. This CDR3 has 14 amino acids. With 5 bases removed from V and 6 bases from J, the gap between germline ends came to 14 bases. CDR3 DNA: TGTGCCATCAGTCCCGGGACCCTCACCAATGAGCAGTTCTTC. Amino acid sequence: CAISPGTLTNEQFF.